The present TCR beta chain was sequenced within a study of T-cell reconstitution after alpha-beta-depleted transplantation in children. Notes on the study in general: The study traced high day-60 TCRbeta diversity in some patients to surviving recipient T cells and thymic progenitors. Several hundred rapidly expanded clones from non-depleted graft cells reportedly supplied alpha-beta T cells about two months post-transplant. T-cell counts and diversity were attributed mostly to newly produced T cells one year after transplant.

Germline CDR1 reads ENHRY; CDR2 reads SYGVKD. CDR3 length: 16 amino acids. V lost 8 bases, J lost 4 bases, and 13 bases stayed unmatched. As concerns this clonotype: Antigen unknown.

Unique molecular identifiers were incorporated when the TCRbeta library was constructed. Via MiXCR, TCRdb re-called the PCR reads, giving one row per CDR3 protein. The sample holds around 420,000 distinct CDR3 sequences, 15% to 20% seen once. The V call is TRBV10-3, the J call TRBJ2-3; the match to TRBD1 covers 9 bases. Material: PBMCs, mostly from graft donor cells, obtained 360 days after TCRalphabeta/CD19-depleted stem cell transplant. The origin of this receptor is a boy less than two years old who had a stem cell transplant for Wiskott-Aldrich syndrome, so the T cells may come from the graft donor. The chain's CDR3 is CAIGGGQGKSPDTQYF. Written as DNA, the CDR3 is TGTGCCATCGGGGGGGGACAGGGAAAGTCCCCAGATACGCAGTATTTT.